Sequencing of this TCR beta chain was carried out in a study of blood T cell repertoires in COVID-19. The CDR3 is made up of 16 amino acids. Sequencing used immunoSEQ multiplex PCR; TCRdb keeps in-frame clones, though not all of them. Of roughly 240,000 clones in the sample, approximately 85% were seen once. The specimen sequenced was PBMCs or T cells enriched from blood (not recorded which). The chain combines TRBV21-1 with TRBJ2-1; TRBD2 was called by the table and not checked on the DNA. TRBV21-1 is a documented pseudogene. The sequence derives from a woman aged 50 to 60 with acute COVID-19. CDR3 DNA: TGTGCCAGCAGCAAGGAGGGGACCCGCTTCTACAATGAGCAGTTCTTC. Amino acids: CASSKEGTRFYNEQFF.